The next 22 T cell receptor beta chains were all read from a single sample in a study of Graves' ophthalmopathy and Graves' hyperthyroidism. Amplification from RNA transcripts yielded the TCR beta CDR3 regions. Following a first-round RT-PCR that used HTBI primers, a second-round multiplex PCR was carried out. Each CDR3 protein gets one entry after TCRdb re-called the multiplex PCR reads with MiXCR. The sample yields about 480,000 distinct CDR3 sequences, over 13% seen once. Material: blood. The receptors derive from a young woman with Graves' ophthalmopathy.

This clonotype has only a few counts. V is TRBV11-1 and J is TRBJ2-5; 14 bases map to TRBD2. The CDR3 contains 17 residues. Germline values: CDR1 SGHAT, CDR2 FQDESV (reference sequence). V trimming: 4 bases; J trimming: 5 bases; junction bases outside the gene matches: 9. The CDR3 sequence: CASSSGTSGSLRETQYF. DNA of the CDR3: TGTGCCAGCAGCTCCGGGACTAGCGGGAGTTTGAGGGAGACCCAGTACTTC.

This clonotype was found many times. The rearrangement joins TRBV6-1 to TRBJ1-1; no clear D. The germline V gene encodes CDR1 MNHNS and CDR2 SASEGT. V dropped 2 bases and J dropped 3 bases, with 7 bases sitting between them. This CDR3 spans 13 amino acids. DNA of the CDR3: TGTGCCAGCAGTGAAAGGTTTGACACTGAAGCTTTCTTT. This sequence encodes CASSERFDTEAFF.

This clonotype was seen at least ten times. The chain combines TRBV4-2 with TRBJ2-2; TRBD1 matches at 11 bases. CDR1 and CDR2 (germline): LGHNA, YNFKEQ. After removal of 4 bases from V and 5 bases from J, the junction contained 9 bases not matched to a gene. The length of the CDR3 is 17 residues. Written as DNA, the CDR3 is TGTGCCAGCAGCCCCCGGACAGGGGGCTTTCAAACCGGGGAGCTGTTTTTT. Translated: CASSPRTGGFQTGELFF.

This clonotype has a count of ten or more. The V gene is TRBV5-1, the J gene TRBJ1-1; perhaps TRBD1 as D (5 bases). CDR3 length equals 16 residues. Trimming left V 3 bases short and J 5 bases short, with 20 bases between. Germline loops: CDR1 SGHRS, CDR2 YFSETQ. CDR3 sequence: CASSSGTLGWVTEAFF. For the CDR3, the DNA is TGCGCCAGCAGCTCCGGGACCCTTGGCTGGGTGACTGAAGCTTTCTTT.

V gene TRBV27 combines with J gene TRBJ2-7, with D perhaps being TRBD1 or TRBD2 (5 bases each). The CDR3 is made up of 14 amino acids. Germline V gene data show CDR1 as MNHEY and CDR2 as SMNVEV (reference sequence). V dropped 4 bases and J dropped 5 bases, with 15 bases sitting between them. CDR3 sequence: CASSSWGSGDEQYF. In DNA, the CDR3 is TGTGCCAGCAGTTCTTGGGGGTCAGGCGACGAGCAGTACTTC.

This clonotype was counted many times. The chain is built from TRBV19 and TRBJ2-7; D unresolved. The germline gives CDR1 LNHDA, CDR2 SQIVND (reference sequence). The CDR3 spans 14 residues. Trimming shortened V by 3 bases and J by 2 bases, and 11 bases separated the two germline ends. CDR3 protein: CASSIGLPPYEQYF. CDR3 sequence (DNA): TGTGCCAGTAGTATCGGGCTCCCCCCCTACGAGCAGTACTTC.

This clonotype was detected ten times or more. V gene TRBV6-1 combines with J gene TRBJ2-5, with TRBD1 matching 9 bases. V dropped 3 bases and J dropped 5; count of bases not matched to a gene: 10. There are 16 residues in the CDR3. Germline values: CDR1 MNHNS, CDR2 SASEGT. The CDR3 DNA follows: TGTGCCAGCAGTGACCCTCGGGACAGGGTCGGTGAGACCCAGTACTTC. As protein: CASSDPRDRVGETQYF.

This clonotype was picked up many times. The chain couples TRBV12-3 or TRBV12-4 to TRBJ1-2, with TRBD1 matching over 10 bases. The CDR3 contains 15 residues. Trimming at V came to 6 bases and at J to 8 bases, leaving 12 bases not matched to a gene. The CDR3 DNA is TGTGCCAGCAGGGACAAGTCCGGGACAGGGGTAGGCTACACCTTC. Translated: CASRDKSGTGVGYTF.

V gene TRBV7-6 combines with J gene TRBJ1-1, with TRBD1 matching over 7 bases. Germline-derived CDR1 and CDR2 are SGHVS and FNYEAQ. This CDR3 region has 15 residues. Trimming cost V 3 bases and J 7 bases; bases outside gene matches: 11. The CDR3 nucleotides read TGTGCCAGCAGCTTTCCCCGGGACAGTAGAGGTGAAGCTTTCTTT. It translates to CASSFPRDSRGEAFF. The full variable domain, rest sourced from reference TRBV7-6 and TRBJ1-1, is GAGVSQSPRYKVTKRGQDVALRCDPISGHVSLYWYRQALGQGPEFLTYFNYEAQQDKSGLPNDRFSAERPEGSISTLTIQRTEQRDSAMYRCASSFPRDSRGEAFFGQGTRLTVV.

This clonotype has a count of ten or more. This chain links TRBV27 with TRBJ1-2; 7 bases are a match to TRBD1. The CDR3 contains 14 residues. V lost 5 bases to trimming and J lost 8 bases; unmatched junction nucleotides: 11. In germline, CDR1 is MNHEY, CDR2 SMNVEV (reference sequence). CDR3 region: CASSPGQISWGYTF. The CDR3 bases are TGTGCCAGCAGTCCGGGACAGATCTCATGGGGCTACACCTTC.

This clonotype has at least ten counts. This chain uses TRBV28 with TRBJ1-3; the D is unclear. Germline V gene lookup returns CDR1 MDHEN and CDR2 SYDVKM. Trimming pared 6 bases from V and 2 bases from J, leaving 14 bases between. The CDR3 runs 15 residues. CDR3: CASSSPVGTGNTIYF. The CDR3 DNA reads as TGTGCCAGCAGCAGTCCCGTTGGGACTGGAAACACCATATATTTT.

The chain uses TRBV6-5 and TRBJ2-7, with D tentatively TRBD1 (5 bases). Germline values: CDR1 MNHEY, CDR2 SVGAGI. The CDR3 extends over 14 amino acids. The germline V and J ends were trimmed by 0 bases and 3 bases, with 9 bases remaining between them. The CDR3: CASSYSNRIYEQYF. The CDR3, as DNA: TGTGCCAGCAGTTACTCAAACAGGATCTACGAGCAGTACTTC.

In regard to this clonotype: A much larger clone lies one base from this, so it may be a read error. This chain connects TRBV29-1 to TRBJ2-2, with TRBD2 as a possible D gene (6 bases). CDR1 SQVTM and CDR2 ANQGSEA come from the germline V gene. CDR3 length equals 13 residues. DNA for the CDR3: TGCAGCGTTGATTTGGGGAACACCGGGGAGGTGTTTTTT. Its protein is CSVDLGNTGEVFF.

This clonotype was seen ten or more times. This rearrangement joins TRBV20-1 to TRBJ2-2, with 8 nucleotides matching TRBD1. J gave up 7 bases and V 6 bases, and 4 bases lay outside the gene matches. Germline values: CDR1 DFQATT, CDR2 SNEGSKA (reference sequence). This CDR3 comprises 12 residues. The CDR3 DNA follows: TGCAGTGCCTCAGGGGGCATCGGGGAGCTGTTTTTT. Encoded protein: CSASGGIGELFF.

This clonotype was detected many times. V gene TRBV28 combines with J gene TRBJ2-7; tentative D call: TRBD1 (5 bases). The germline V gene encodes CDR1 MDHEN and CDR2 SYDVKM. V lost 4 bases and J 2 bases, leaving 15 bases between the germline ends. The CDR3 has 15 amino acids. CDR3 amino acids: CASSYQGLGTYEQYF. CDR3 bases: TGTGCCAGCAGTTATCAGGGATTGGGGACCTACGAGCAGTACTTC.

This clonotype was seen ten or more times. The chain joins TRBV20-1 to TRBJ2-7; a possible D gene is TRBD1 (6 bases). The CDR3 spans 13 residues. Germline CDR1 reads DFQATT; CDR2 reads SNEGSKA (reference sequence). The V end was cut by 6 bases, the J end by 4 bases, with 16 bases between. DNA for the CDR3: TGCAGTGCCACCTGGGGCAGGGGTTACGAGCAGTACTTC. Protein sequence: CSATWGRGYEQYF.

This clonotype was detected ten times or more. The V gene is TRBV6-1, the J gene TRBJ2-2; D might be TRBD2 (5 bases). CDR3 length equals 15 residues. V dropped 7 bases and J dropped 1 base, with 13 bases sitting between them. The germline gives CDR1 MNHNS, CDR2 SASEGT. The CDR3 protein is CASISGGLNTGELFF. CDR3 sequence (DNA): TGTGCCAGCATCTCCGGCGGACTGAACACCGGGGAGCTGTTTTTT.

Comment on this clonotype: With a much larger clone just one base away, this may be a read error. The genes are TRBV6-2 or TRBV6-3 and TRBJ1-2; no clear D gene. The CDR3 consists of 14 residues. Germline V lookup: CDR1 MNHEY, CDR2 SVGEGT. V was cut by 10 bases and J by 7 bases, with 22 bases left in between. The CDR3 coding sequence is TGTGCCATCTACCGGGGTCCCTTGTTTGGTGGCTACACCTTC. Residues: CAIYRGPLFGGYTF.

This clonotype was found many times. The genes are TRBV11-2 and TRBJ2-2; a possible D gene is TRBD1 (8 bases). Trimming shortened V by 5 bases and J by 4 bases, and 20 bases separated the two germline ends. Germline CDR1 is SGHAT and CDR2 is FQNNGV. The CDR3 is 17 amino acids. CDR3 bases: TGTGCCAGCAGCCCCACGCGGACAGGGAGGGGCACCGGGGAGCTGTTTTTT. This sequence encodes CASSPTRTGRGTGELFF.

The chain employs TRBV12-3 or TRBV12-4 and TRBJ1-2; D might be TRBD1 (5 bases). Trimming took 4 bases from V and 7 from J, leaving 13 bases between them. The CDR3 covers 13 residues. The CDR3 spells CASSSRDFSGYTF. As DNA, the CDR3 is TGTGCCAGCAGTTCCCGGGACTTCTCTGGCTACACCTTC.

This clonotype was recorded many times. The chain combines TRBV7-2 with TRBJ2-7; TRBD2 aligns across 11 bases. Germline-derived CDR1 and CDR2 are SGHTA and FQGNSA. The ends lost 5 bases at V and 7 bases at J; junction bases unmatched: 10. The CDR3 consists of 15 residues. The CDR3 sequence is CASSITLAGEWEQYF. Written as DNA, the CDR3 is TGTGCCAGCAGCATTACACTAGCGGGAGAATGGGAGCAGTACTTC.

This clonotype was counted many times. The CDR3 protein is CASSFSRGLGYGYTF. The CDR3 nucleotides read TGTGCCAGCAGTTTTAGTCGGGGGCTCGGCTATGGCTACACCTTC. The J gene is TRBJ1-2, the V gene TRBV12-3 or TRBV12-4; D perhaps matches TRBD1 (6 bases). The V end was cut by 3 bases, the J end by 4 bases, with 15 bases between. The CDR3 totals 15 residues.